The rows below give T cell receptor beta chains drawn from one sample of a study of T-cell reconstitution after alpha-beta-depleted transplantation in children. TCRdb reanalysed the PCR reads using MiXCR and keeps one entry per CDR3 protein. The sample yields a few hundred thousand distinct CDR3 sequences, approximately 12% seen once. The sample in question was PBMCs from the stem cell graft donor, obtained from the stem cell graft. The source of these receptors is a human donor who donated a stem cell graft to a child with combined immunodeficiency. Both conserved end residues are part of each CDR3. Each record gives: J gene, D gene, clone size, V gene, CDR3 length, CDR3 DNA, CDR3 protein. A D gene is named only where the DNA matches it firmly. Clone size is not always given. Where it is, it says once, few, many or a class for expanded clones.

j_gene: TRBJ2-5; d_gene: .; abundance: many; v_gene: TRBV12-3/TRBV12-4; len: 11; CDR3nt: TGTGCCAGCAGCGTCCAGGAGACCCAGTACTTC; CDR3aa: CASSVQETQYF
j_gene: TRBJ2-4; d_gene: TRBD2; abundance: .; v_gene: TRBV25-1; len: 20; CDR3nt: TGTGCCAGCAGTTTATCCCTTCTAGCGGGAGGGGGGGGAGCCAAAAACATTCAGTACTTC; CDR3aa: CASSLSLLAGGGGAKNIQYF
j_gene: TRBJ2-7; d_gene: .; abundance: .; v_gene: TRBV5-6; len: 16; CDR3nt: TGTGCCAGCAGCTTTTTGACACTGGGTCCCTCCTACGAGCAGTACTTC; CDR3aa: CASSFLTLGPSYEQYF
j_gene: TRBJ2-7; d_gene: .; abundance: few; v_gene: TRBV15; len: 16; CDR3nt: TGTGCCACCAGCAGAGATGGGGGGGCAAGCTCCTACGAGCAGTACTTC; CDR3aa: CATSRDGGASSYEQYF
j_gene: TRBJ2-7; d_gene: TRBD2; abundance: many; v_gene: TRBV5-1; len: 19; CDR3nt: TGCGCCAGCAGCTTGGCCGGACTAGCGGACCTCCTTCGGGTTGACGAGCAGTACTTC; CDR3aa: CASSLAGLADLLRVDEQYF
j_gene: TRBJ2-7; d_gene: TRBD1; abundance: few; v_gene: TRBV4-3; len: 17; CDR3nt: TGCGCCAGCAGCCAAGATATCAAAGGACAGGGAACGGGAGAGCAGTACTTC; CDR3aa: CASSQDIKGQGTGEQYF
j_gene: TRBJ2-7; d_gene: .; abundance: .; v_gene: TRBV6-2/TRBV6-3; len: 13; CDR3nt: TGTGCCAGCAGTTACTCACAAGCCTACGAGCAGTACTTC; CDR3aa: CASSYSQAYEQYF
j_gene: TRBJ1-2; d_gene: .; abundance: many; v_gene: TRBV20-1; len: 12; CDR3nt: TGCAGTGCTACCTTTCCAGAGGGTGGCTACACCTTC; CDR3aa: CSATFPEGGYTF
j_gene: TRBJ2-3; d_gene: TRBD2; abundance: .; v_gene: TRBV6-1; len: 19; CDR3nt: TGTGCCAGCGACTTGGGACTAGCGGGAGGGCCGAATCTCCTGGATACGCAGTATTTT; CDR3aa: CASDLGLAGGPNLLDTQYF
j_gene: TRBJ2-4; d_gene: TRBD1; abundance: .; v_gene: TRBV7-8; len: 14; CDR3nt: TGTGCCAGCAGCCCACGGGACAGGGAAAACATTCAGTACTTC; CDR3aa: CASSPRDRENIQYF
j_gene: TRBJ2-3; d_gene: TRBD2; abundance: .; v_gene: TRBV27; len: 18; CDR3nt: TGTGCCAGCGGGGACTACAAAAATGTCATAGGTGGCACAGATACGCAGTATTTT; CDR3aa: CASGDYKNVIGGTDTQYF
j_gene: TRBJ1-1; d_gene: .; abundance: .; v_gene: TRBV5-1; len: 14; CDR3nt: TGCGCCAGCAGCTTGGGGGGGGCGATCACTGAAGCTTTCTTT; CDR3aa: CASSLGGAITEAFF
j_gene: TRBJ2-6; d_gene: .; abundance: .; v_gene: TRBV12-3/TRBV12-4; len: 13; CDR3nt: TGTGCCAGTTTCTACCTTGGGGCCAACGTCCTGACTTTC; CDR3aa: CASFYLGANVLTF
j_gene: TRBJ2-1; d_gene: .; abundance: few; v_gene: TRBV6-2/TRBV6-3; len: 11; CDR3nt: TGTGCCAGCAGGTTAAACAGGCAGCAGTTCTTC; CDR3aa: CASRLNRQQFF
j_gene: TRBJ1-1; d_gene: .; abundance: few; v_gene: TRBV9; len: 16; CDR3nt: TGTGCCAGCAGCGTAGGACAGGACCGCTATAACACTGAAGCTTTCTTT; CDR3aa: CASSVGQDRYNTEAFF
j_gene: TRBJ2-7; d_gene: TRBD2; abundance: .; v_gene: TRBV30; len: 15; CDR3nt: TGTGCCTGGAGTGTTCCAGGCGGGAGAGCCTACGAGCAGTACTTC; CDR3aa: CAWSVPGGRAYEQYF
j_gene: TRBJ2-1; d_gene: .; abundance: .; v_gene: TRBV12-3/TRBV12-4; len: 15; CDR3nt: TGTGCCAGCATCCCCACTAGTGGCGCCTACAATGAGCAGTTCTTC; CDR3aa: CASIPTSGAYNEQFF
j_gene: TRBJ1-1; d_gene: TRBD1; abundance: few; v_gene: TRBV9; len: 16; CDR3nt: TGTGCCAGCAGCCCTCCGGGACAGGGGCTGAACACTGAAGCTTTCTTT; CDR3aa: CASSPPGQGLNTEAFF
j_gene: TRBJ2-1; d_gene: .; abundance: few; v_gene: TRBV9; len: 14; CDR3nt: TGTGCCAGCAGCGTAGGCCCGGGACTGACTGAGCAGTTCTTC; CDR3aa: CASSVGPGLTEQFF
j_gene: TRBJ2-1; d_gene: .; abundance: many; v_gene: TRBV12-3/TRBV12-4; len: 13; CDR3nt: TGTGCCAGCAGTTTAAAGACATTCAATGAGCAGTTCTTC; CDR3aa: CASSLKTFNEQFF
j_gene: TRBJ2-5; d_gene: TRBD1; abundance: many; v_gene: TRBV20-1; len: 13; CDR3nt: TGCAGTGCTAGAGCGACAGGGAGAGAGACCCAGTACTTC; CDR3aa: CSARATGRETQYF
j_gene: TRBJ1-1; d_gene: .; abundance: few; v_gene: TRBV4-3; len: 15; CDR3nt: TGCGCCAGCAGCCAATTTCGGGGAGGGATCACTGAAGCTTTCTTT; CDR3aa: CASSQFRGGITEAFF
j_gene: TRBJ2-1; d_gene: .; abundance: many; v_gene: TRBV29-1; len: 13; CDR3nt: TGCAGCGTCGGGACCCCACGGTACAATGAGCAGTTCTTC; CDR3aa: CSVGTPRYNEQFF
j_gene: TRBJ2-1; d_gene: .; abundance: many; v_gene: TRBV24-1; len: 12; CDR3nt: TGTGCCACCAGGACGGTTTCGGGTGAGCAGTTCTTC; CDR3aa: CATRTVSGEQFF
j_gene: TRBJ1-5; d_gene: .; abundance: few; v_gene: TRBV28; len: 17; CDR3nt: TGTGCCAGCAGTTTGGGGAGGTGGGGGGAAACCACTCAGCCCCAGCATTTT; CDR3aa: CASSLGRWGETTQPQHF
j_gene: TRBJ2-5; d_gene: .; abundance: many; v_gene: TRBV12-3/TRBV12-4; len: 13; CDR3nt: TGTGCCAGCAGCTTCGGACGGCAAGAGACCCAGTACTTC; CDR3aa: CASSFGRQETQYF
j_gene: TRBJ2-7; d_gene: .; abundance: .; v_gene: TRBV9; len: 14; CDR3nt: TGTGCCAGCAGCCCACTAGTAAGCTCCTACGAGCAGTACTTC; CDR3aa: CASSPLVSSYEQYF
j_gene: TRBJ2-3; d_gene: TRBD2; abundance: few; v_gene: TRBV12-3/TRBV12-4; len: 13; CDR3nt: TGTGCCACCGGGACTAGCTCCTTAGATACGCAGTATTTT; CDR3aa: CATGTSSLDTQYF
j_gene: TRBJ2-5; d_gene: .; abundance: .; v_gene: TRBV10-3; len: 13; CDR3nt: TGTGCCATCAGTGTGAGGGGTGGGGAGACCCAGTACTTC; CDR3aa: CAISVRGGETQYF
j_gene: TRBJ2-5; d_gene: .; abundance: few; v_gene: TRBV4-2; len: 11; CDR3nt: TGTGCCAGCAGCCAAGGCAAGGCCCAGTACTTC; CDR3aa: CASSQGKAQYF
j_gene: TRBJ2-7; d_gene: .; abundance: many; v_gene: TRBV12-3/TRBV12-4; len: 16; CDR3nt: TGTGCCAGCAGTTCTGGAGGGGGAGACAGCGCCTACGAGCAGTACTTC; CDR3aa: CASSSGGGDSAYEQYF
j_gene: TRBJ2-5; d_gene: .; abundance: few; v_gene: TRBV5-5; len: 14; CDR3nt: TGTGCCAGCAGCATGGGACTGTCGGGGGAGACCCAGTACTTC; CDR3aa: CASSMGLSGETQYF
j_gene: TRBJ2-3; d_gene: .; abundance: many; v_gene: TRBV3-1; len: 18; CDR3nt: TGTGCCAGCAGCCAAGCAATCCGGGACGTTCCTAGCACAGATACGCAGTATTTT; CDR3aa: CASSQAIRDVPSTDTQYF
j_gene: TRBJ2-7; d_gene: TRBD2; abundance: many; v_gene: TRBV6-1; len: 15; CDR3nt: TGTGCCAGCAGGGAAGCGGGGGACCAAGCAAACGAGCAGTACTTC; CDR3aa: CASREAGDQANEQYF
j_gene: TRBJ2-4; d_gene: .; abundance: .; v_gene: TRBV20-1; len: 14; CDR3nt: TGCAGTGCTCCAAGTGAGGGGGACACAAACATTCAGTACTTC; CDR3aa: CSAPSEGDTNIQYF
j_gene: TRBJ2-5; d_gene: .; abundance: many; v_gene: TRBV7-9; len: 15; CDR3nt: TGTGCCAGCAGGTCAAAGGAGGGTCTTCGAGAGACCCAGTACTTC; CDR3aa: CASRSKEGLRETQYF
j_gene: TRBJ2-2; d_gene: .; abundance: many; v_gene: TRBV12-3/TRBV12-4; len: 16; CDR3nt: TGTGCCAGCAGTGGAACCCGAAGAGGGGTAACCGGGGAGCTGTTTTTT; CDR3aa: CASSGTRRGVTGELFF
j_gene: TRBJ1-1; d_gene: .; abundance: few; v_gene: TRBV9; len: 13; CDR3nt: TGTGCCAGCAGCGTAGGGGGCCACACTGAAGCTTTCTTT; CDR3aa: CASSVGGHTEAFF
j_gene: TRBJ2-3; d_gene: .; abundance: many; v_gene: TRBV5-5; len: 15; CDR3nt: TGTGCCAGCAGCTTGGGTGGGGGAAACACAGATACGCAGTATTTT; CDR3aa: CASSLGGGNTDTQYF
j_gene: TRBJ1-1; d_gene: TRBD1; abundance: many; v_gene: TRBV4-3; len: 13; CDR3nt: TGCGCCAGCAGCCCGACAGGGGCGACTGAAGCTTTCTTT; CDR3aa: CASSPTGATEAFF
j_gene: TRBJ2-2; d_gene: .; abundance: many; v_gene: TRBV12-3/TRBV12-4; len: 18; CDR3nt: TGTGCCAGCAGCCCAATGGGGGGACAGTCAACGGACACCGGGGAGCTGTTTTTT; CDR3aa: CASSPMGGQSTDTGELFF